This T cell receptor (beta chain) was identified in a study of control samples from healthy donors and cancer patients. Produced via immunoSEQ multiplex PCR; TCRdb's table is partial and in-frame only. The profile shows 97,000 or so clones, around 92% of them singletons. V lost 4 bases and J lost 5, with 9 bases in between. This CDR3 spans 13 amino acids. Germline CDR1 and CDR2: SGHVS and FNYEAQ. The sequenced sample consisted of blood. The clonotype comes from a woman younger than 30 in good health. This chain joins TRBV7-6 and TRBJ2-1, with D unclear. Written as DNA, the CDR3 is TGTGCCAGCAGCTCAGAATTCCACAATGAGCAGTTCTTC. Residues: CASSSEFHNEQFF.